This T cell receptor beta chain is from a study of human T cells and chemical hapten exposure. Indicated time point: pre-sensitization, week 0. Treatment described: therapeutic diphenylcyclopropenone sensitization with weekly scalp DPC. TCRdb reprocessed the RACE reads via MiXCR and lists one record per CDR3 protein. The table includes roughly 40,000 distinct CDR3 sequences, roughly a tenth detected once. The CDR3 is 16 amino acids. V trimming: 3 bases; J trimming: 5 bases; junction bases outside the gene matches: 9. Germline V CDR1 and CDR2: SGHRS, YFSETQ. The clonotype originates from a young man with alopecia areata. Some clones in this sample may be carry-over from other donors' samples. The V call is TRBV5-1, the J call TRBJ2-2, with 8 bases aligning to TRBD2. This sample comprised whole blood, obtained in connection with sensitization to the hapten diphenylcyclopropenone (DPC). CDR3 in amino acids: CASSSKGLAGTGELFF. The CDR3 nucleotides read TGCGCCAGCAGCTCAAAAGGACTAGCAGGAACCGGGGAGCTGTTTTTT.